The rows below give T cell receptor beta chains drawn from one sample of a study of blood T cells in healthy people across ages. One entry per CDR3 protein, called by TCRdb with MiXCR from the 5' RACE reads. Found here are about 1,000,000 distinct CDR3 sequences, 35% to 50% of them singletons; the top ten hold about 20%. Sequencing was performed on blood. Receptors were obtained from an older woman in good health. CDR3s include the opening cysteine and the closing phenylalanine or tryptophan. Fields, in order: J gene, D gene, V gene, CDR3 protein. A D gene is named only where the DNA matches it firmly.

J: TRBJ2-3; D: TRBD2; V: TRBV25-1; CDR3: CASSDQLAGGRTDTQYF
J: -; D: -; V: TRBV20-1; CDR3: CSARRIFEETQYF
J: TRBJ2-5; D: -; V: TRBV6-5; CDR3: CASSYSPKETQYF
J: TRBJ2-4; D: -; V: TRBV6-5; CDR3: CASSSPRVAKNIQYF
J: TRBJ2-1; D: TRBD2; V: TRBV6-5; CDR3: CASSYAGPGTSGPYNEQFF
J: TRBJ1-1; D: -; V: TRBV20-1; CDR3: CSAAKTLLGTEAFF
J: TRBJ1-1; D: -; V: TRBV20-1; CDR3: CSAPRQANTEAFF
J: TRBJ2-3; D: -; V: TRBV6-5; CDR3: CASSPLTGSGTDTQYF
J: TRBJ2-7; D: TRBD1; V: TRBV29-1; CDR3: CSVDLGTGYEQYF
J: TRBJ2-7; D: TRBD2; V: TRBV29-1; CDR3: CSVAAGGRLGEQYF
J: TRBJ2-7; D: TRBD2; V: TRBV27; CDR3: CASSLAGVDREQYF
J: TRBJ2-3; D: TRBD2; V: TRBV10-3; CDR3: CAISQGLAVDTQYF
J: TRBJ1-2; D: TRBD1; V: TRBV10-3; CDR3: CAISAGTGGAYGYTF
J: TRBJ2-7; D: -; V: TRBV3-1; CDR3: CASSREGQGYDEQYF
J: TRBJ2-1; D: TRBD1; V: TRBV5-1; CDR3: CASSLVGGQGLYNEQFF
J: TRBJ2-5; D: TRBD2; V: TRBV20-1; CDR3: CSASKVAGTGETQYF
J: TRBJ2-7; D: -; V: TRBV6-5; CDR3: CASIGGPYEQYF
J: TRBJ1-2; D: -; V: TRBV10-1; CDR3: CASSEVLKDYGYTF
J: TRBJ2-1; D: -; V: TRBV9; CDR3: CASSVGGGAYNEQFF
J: TRBJ1-4; D: -; V: TRBV7-2; CDR3: CASSGYRARNEKLFF
J: TRBJ2-7; D: -; V: TRBV7-9; CDR3: CASSLSIGGGWEQYF
J: TRBJ2-7; D: TRBD1; V: TRBV15; CDR3: CATRSTGDYEQYF
J: TRBJ2-3; D: TRBD1; V: TRBV30; CDR3: CAWSPTGGLADTQYF
J: TRBJ2-4; D: -; V: TRBV2; CDR3: CASSESRWGKNIQYF
J: TRBJ1-1; D: -; V: TRBV7-9; CDR3: CASRLVGRNTEAFF
J: TRBJ2-1; D: TRBD2; V: TRBV15; CDR3: CATSSGTSGSIYNEQFF
J: TRBJ2-5; D: TRBD1; V: TRBV20-1; CDR3: CSVETDRGETQYF
J: TRBJ2-3; D: TRBD2; V: TRBV7-9; CDR3: CASSFSTSTSGRVDTQYF
J: TRBJ2-5; D: -; V: TRBV25-1; CDR3: CASSDTGLQQETQYF
J: TRBJ2-5; D: TRBD1; V: TRBV6-5; CDR3: CASSPGDREPGETQYF
J: TRBJ2-5; D: TRBD1; V: TRBV9; CDR3: CASSRGQGVSPLIQETQYF
J: TRBJ1-2; D: -; V: TRBV18; CDR3: CASSPQTEAVSTYGYTF
J: TRBJ2-7; D: TRBD2; V: TRBV29-1; CDR3: CSVEAPRPGRSHEQYF
J: TRBJ1-1; D: TRBD1; V: TRBV2; CDR3: CASSPYRGRGAFF
J: TRBJ2-1; D: TRBD2; V: TRBV7-9; CDR3: CASSPRTSGRGEQFF
J: TRBJ2-5; D: TRBD2; V: TRBV6-5; CDR3: CASSYGTSGRLQETQYF
J: TRBJ2-5; D: -; V: TRBV3-1; CDR3: CASSQEILAGHLGTQYF
J: TRBJ2-3; D: -; V: TRBV20-1; CDR3: CSAPPVRETGTQYF
J: TRBJ1-5; D: -; V: TRBV6-5; CDR3: CASSSTHGSSRSNQPQHF
J: TRBJ2-1; D: TRBD2; V: TRBV7-9; CDR3: CASSLGLAFYNEQFF
J: TRBJ2-1; D: TRBD2; V: TRBV3-1; CDR3: CASSHGTSGTFNEQFF
J: TRBJ2-1; D: -; V: TRBV5-1; CDR3: CASSLEDYNEQFF
J: -; D: TRBD2; V: TRBV11-1; CDR3: CASSFRLAEYNEQYF
J: TRBJ2-3; D: -; V: TRBV12-3/TRBV12-4; CDR3: CASSFGQRAYTDTQYF
J: TRBJ2-5; D: TRBD2; V: TRBV12-3/TRBV12-4; CDR3: CASSFDTGGETQYF
J: -; D: TRBD2; V: TRBV20-1; CDR3: CSAIGTSGLSVGTQYF
J: TRBJ1-4; D: TRBD1; V: TRBV18; CDR3: CASSQGTGTTNEKLFF
J: TRBJ1-1; D: -; V: TRBV2; CDR3: CASSEWGQDTEAFF
J: TRBJ2-7; D: -; V: TRBV30; CDR3: CAWRFGSSYEQYF
J: TRBJ2-7; D: -; V: TRBV6-2/TRBV6-3; CDR3: CASSSVIGTAATEQYF
J: TRBJ2-5; D: -; V: TRBV27; CDR3: CASRRVAGGTYGQYF